This T cell receptor (beta chain) is drawn from a study of cytomegalovirus exposure and HLA in healthy donors. About the research overall: Ancestry clustering placed around four fifths of roughly 410 genotyped donors in the Caucasian-associated cluster.

The PCR contained 60 Vbeta and 13 Jbeta primers. Sequencing was performed with immunoSEQ multiplex PCR; in TCRdb, only in-frame clones are kept and a portion is missing. The table lists 150,000 to 200,000 clones, approximately 84% of them singletons, with around 6% in the top ten. Whereas donors were nominally healthy upon sampling, unrecorded immune exposures were probable. This CDR3 contains 14 residues. Germline-derived CDR1 and CDR2 are SGHDT and YYEEEE. V lost 6 bases and J lost 5, with 18 bases in between. Whole-study findings and limits: Despite most TCR sequences being rare, some public TCRs occurred in many donors.

This clone was seen more than once but under ten times. Its target is not known. The receptor was derived from a woman under 40 in good health and CMV-seropositive. The sample consisted of PBMCs. The V call is TRBV5-6, the J call TRBJ2-7; TRBD1 is a possible D gene (6 bases). The DNA of the CDR3 is TGTGCCAGCACCAGGGGACGGGCATTCGACGAGCAGTACTTC. Protein product: CASTRGRAFDEQYF.